Presented here are 3 T cell receptor beta chains from one specimen sequenced in a study of T cell changes during pregnancy in multiple sclerosis. Sequenced by immunoSEQ multiplex PCR; TCRdb stores in-frame clones only, minus some. The table lists about 76,000 clones, 93% of them singletons. Sequenced here: peripheral blood, sampled in the second trimester of pregnancy. Receptors originate from a female donor with multiple sclerosis, enrolled in a pregnancy study.

This chain joins TRBV5-1 and TRBJ2-7; the D is unclear. The CDR3 is 11 residues long. Trimming cost V 3 bases and J 4 bases, with 5 bases left between them. From germline, CDR1 is SGHRS and CDR2 YFSETQ. CDR3 amino acids: CASSYLYEQYF. The CDR3 coding sequence is TGCGCCAGCAGCTACTTGTACGAGCAGTACTTC.

This chain links TRBV6-1 with TRBJ2-7, with 11 nucleotides matching TRBD2. V gave up 6 bases and J gave up 4 bases; unmatched junction bases: 8. Germline V gene lookup returns CDR1 MNHNS and CDR2 SASEGT. The CDR3 has 15 residues. The DNA of the CDR3 is TGTGCCAGCAGAAATAGCGGGGGGGCCGTGTACGAGCAGTACTTC. As protein: CASRNSGGAVYEQYF.

This clone appeared once. The chain joins TRBV5-1 to TRBJ2-2, with 12 nucleotides matching TRBD1. From germline, CDR1 is SGHRS and CDR2 YFSETQ. After removal of 9 bases from V and 3 bases from J, the junction contained 9 bases not matched to a gene. This CDR3 spans 16 amino acids. CDR3 DNA sequence: TGCGCCACCGGGACAGGGGGCTTGGTCGACACCGGGGAGCTGTTTTTT. This encodes CATGTGGLVDTGELFF.